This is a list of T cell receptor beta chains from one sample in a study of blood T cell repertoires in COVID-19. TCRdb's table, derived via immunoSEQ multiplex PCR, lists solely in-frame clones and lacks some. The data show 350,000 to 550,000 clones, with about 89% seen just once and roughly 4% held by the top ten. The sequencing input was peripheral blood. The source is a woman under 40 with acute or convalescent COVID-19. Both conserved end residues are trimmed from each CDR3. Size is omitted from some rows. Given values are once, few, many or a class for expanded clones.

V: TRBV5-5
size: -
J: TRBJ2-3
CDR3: ASSGLAGYTDTQY

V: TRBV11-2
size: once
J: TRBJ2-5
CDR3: ASSLGARFQETQY

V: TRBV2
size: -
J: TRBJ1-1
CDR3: ASQVGGNTEAF

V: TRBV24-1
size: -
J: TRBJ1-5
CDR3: ATSEFQGQPQH

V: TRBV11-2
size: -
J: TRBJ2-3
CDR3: ASRKRGASTDTQY

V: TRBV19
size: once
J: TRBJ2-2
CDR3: ASTPRTGSYTGELF

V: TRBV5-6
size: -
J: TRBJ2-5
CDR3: ASTSGSVRRRAQETQY

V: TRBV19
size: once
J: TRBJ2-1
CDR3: ASNIRDSKYNEQF

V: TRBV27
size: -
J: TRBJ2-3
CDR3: ASSPFGGGTDTQY

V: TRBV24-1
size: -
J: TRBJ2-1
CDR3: ATSDLQVHRSEQF

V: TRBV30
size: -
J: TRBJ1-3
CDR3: AWRGGLSGNTIY

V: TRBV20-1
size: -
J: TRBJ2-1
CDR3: SASDGGSIYNEQF

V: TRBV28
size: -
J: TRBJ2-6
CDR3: ASSLMSSGANVLT

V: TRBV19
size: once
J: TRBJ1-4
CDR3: ASSTGTGLSTNEKLF

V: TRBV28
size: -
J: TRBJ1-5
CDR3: ASRLSWAGNQPQH

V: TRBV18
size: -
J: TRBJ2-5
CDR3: ASSPQITRGGAETQY

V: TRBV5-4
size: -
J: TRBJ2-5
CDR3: ASSLAVQGRETQY

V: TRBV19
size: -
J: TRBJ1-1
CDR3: ASLKSDRGMNTEAF

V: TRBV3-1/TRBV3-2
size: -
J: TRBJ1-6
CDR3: ASSRAGSNSPLH

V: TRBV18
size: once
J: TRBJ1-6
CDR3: ASSLDRAGSPLH

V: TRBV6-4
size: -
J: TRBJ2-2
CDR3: ASSDSTRSGELF

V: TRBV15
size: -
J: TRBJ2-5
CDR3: ATSSAVGETQY

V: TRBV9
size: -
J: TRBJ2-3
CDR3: ASSGSGGTTDTQY

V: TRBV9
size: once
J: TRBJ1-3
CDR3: ASSPREGNTIY

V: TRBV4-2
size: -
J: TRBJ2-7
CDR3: ASSRGGEGAYEQY

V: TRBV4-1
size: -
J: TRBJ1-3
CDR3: ARQPPISGNTIY

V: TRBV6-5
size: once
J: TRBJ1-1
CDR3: ASSTRDRELEAF

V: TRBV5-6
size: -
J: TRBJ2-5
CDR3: ASSSRGAGETQY

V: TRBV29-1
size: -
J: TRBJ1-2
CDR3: SVQDRDYGYT

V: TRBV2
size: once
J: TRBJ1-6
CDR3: ASSDRGSYNSPLH

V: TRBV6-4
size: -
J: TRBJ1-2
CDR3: ASSDGGTGSSPIVYGYT

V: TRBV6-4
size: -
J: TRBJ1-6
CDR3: ASSEGTNSPLH

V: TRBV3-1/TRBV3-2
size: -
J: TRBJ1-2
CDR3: ASSQEGTGDWRGYT

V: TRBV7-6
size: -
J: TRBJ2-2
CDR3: ASSKTGTGELF

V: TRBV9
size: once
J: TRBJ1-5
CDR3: ASSASGLENQPQH

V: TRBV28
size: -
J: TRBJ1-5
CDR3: ASRWDSSNQPQH

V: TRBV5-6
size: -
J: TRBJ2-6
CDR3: ASSLVGETGANVLT

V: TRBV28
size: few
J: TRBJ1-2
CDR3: ASRSPGQDHYGYT

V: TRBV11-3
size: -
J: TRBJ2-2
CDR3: ASSLVGDTGELF

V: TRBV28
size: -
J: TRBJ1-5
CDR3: ASSLWQSNQPQH

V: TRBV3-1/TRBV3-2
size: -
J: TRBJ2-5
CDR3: ASSRTSASRETQY

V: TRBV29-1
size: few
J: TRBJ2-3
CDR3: SGARTGSTDTQY

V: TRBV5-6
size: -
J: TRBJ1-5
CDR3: ASSLAGNQPQH

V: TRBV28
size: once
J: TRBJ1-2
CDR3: ASSLWGHQYGYT

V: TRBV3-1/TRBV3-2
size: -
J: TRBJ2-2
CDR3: ASSGSGREKTGELF

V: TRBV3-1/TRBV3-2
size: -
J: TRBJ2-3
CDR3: ASSQGLGLGTDTQY

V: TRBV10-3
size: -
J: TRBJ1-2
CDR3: AISEGQGRIYT

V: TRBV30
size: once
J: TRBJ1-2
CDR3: AWSLSGQGSHGYT

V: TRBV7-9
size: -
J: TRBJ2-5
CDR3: ASSFSGYQETQY

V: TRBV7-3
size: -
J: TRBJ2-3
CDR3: ASSLAGASTDTQY